The 6 T cell receptor beta chains presented below share a single source sample, sequenced in a study of blood T cell repertoires in COVID-19. Sequencing used immunoSEQ multiplex PCR; TCRdb keeps in-frame clones, though not all of them. The table lists 300,000 to 400,000 clones, 90% of them singletons. What was sequenced was PBMCs or T cells enriched from blood (not recorded which). The source is a woman aged 25-40 years who had been exposed to COVID-19.

This rearrangement joins TRBV7-2 to TRBJ2-1; TRBD2 is a possible D gene (6 bases). Trimming stripped 7 bases from V and 8 bases from J, with 21 bases between. Looked up from germline, CDR1 is SGHTA and CDR2 is FQGNSA. The CDR3 contains 15 residues. The CDR3 DNA reads TGTGCCAGCACCGTACGGGGCGGGGCGGGTCATGAGCAGTTCTTC. Encoded protein: CASTVRGGAGHEQFF.

The chain couples TRBV7-2 to TRBJ1-4; no clear D. CDR3 length: 15 amino acids. Between the trimmed V and J ends, which lost 1 base and 5 bases, there was a span of 11 bases. Germline V lookup: CDR1 SGHTA, CDR2 FQGNSA. CDR3 sequence reads: CASSLVGTVNEKLFF. DNA of the CDR3: TGTGCCAGCAGCTTAGTTGGCACAGTGAATGAAAAACTGTTTTTT.

This clone was found a few times. V is TRBV4-3 and J is TRBJ1-1; a weak D match, TRBD1 (5 bases). Trimming stripped 0 bases from V and 3 bases from J, with 8 bases between. Germline V gene data show CDR1 as LGHNA and CDR2 as YSLEER. The CDR3 loop spans 14 amino acids. DNA for the CDR3: TGCGCCAGCAGCCAAGACTACAGGTACACTGAAGCTTTCTTT. It codes for CASSQDYRYTEAFF.

The gene calls are TRBV5-1 and TRBJ2-5, with D unclear. CDR1 and CDR2 from the germline V gene are SGHRS and YFSETQ. V shed 4 bases and J shed 2 bases, with 15 bases lying between them. The CDR3 extends over 15 amino acids. Here the CDR3 reads CASSRVPGGQETQYF. In DNA form, the CDR3 reads TGCGCCAGCAGCCGAGTGCCTGGCGGACAAGAGACCCAGTACTTC.

V and J are TRBV13 and TRBJ2-1, with a weak D call TRBD1 (7 bases). Trimming took off 5 bases at V and 7 bases at J, with 15 bases between the two ends. CDR1 is PRHDT, CDR2 FYEKMQ, per germline (reference sequence). The CDR3 sequence is 14 residues long. The CDR3 loop reads CASSTPRGRNEQFF. The CDR3, as DNA: TGTGCCAGCAGCACACCCAGGGGGAGGAATGAGCAGTTCTTC. The variable domain in full, completed from reference TRBV13 and TRBJ2-1, reads AAGVIQSPRHLIKEKRETATLKCYPIPRHDTVYWYQQGPGQDPQFLISFYEKMQSDKGSIPDRFSAQQFSDYHSELNMSSLELGDSALYFCASSTPRGRNEQFFGPGTRLTVL.

The V and J genes are TRBV28 and TRBJ2-7; the D gene is possibly TRBD1 (5 bases). Germline V gives CDR1 MDHEN, CDR2 SYDVKM. CDR3 length: 14 amino acids. V was pared by 3 bases and J by 2 bases, with 11 bases between. This CDR3 reads CASSFVVGPYEQYF. The CDR3 nucleotides read TGTGCCAGCAGTTTCGTCGTGGGGCCCTACGAGCAGTACTTC.